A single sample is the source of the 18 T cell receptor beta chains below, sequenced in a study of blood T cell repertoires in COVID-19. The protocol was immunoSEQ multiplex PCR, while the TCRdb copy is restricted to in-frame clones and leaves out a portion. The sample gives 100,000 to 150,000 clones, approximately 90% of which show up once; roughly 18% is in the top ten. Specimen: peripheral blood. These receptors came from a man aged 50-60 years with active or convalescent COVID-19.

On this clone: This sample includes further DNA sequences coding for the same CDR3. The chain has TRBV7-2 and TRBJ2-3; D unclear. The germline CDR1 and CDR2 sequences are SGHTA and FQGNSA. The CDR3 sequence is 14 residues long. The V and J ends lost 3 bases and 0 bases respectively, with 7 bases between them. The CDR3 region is CASSLSRSTDTQYF. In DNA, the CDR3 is TGTGCCAGCAGCTTGTCGCGAAGCACAGATACGCAGTATTTT.

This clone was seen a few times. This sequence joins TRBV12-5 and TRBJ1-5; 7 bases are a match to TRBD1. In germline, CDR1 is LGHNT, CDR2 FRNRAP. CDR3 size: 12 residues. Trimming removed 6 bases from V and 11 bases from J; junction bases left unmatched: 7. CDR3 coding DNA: TGTGCTAGTGGGACAGGGATCTTGGCCCAGCATTTT. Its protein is CASGTGILAQHF.

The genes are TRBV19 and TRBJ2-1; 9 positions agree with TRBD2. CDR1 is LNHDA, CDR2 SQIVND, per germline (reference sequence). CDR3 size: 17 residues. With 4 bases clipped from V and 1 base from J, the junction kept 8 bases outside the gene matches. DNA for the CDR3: TGTGCCAGTAGTAGCCGCCCTAGCGGGATATCCTACAATGAGCAGTTCTTC. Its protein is CASSSRPSGISYNEQFF.

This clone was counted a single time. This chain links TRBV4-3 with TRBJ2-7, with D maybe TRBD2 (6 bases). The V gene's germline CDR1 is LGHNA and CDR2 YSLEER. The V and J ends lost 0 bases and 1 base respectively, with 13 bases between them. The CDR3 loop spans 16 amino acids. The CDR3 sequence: CASSQEGDFASYEQYF. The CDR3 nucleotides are TGCGCCAGCAGCCAAGAGGGGGACTTCGCTTCCTACGAGCAGTACTTC.

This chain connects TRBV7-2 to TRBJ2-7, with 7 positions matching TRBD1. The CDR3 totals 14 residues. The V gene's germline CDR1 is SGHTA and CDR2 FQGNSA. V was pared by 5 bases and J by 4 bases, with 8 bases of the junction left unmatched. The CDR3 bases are TGTGCCAGCAGCGGCCGGACAGGTCAATACGAGCAGTACTTC. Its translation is CASSGRTGQYEQYF.

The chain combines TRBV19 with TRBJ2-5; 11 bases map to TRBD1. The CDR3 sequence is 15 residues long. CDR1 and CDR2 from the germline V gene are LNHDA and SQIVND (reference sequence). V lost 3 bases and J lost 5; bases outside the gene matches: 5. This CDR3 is CASSMTGTGGETQYF. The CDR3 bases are TGTGCCAGTAGTATGACCGGGACAGGGGGGGAGACCCAGTACTTC.

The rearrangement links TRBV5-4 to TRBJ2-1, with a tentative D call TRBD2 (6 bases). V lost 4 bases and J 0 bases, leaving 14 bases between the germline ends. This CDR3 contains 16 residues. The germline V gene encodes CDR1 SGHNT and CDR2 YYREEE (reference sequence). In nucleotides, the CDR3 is TGTGCCAGCAGCCCGGAGGGGTTAAGCTCCTACAATGAGCAGTTCTTC. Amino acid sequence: CASSPEGLSSYNEQFF.

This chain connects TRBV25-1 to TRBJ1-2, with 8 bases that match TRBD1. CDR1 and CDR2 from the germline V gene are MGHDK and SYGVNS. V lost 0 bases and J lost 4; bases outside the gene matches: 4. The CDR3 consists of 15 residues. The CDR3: CASSEYRQGIYGYTF. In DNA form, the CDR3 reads TGTGCCAGCAGTGAATATCGACAGGGGATCTATGGCTACACCTTC.

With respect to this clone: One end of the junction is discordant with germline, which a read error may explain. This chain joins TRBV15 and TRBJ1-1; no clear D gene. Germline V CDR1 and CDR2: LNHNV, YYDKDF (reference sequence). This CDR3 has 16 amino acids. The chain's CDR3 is CATSRVSGLTNIEAFF. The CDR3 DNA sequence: TGTGCCACCAGCAGAGTCTCAGGACTGACGAACATTGAAGCTTTCTTT.

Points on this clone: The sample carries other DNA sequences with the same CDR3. The CDR3 loop is CASSLTTNTGELFF. For the CDR3, the DNA is TGTGCCAGCAGCTTAACAACGAACACCGGGGAGCTGTTTTTT. The V gene is TRBV7-2, the J gene TRBJ2-2; D is ambiguous. Germline values: CDR1 SGHTA, CDR2 FQGNSA. Trimming removed 2 bases at V and 0 bases at J, with 4 bases between. The CDR3 totals 14 residues.

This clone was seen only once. CDR3 sequence reads: CASSQDPGRRGGYTF. CDR3 nucleotide sequence: TGTGCCAGCAGCCAAGATCCAGGAAGGAGGGGTGGCTACACCTTC. J is TRBJ1-2 and V is TRBV3-1 (or the pseudogene TRBV3-2); maybe TRBD1 (5 bases). The CDR3 totals 15 residues. Trimming removed 0 bases from V and 7 bases from J, with 15 bases in between. Germline V gene sequence: CDR1 LGHDT, CDR2 YNNKEL (reference sequence).

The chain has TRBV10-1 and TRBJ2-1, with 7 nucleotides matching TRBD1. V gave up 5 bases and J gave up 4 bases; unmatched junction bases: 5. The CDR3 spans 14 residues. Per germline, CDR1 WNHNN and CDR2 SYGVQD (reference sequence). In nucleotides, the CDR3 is TGCGCCAGCAGTTCGTCAGGGGGTTACAATGAGCAGTTCTTC. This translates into CASSSSGGYNEQFF.

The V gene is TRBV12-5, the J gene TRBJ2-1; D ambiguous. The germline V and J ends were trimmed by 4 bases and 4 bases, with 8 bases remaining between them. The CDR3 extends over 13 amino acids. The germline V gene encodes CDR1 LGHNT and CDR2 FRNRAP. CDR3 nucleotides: TGTGCTAGTGGTTCTTTCGTTTACAATGAGCAGTTCTTC. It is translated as CASGSFVYNEQFF.

The CDR3 region has the DNA TGTGCCAGCAGACCCGGGACTAGCGGGAGCGAGCAGTACTTC. It yields the protein CASRPGTSGSEQYF. This chain links TRBV2 with TRBJ2-7, with TRBD2 identical over 14 bases. V lost 6 bases and J lost 6; bases outside the gene matches: 4. Looked up from germline, CDR1 is SNHLY and CDR2 is FYNNEI. The CDR3 is 14 residues long.

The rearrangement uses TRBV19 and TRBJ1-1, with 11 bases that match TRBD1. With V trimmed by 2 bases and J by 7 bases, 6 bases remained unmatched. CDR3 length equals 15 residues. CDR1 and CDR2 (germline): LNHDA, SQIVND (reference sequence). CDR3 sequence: CASSILDRGLGEAFF. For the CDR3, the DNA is TGTGCCAGTAGTATACTGGACAGGGGGCTAGGTGAAGCTTTCTTT.

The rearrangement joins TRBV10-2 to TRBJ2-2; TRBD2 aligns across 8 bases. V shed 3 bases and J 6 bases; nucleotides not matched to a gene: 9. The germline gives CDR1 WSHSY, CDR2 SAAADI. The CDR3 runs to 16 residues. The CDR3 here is CASSDPGLGVSGELFF. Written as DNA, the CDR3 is TGCGCCAGCAGTGACCCGGGACTAGGAGTCTCCGGGGAGCTGTTTTTT.

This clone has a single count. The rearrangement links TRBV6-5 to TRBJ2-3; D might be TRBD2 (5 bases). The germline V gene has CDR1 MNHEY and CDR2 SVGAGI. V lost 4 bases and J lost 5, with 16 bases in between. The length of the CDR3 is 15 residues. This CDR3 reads CASSSAGVRGDTQYF. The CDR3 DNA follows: TGTGCCAGCAGTTCTGCAGGCGTCCGGGGAGATACGCAGTATTTT.

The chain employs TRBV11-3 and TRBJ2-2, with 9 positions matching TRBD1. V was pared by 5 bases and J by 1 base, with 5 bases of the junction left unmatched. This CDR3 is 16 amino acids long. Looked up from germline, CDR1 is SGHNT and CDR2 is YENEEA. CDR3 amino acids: CASSLQGQGNTGELFF. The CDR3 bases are TGTGCCAGCAGCCTACAGGGACAGGGGAACACCGGGGAGCTGTTTTTT. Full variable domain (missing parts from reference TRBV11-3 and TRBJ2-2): EAGVVQSPRYKIIEKKQPVAFWCNPISGHNTLYWYLQNLGQGPELLIRYENEEAVDDSQLPKDRFSAERLKGVDSTLKIQPAELGDSAVYLCASSLQGQGNTGELFFGEGSRLTVL.